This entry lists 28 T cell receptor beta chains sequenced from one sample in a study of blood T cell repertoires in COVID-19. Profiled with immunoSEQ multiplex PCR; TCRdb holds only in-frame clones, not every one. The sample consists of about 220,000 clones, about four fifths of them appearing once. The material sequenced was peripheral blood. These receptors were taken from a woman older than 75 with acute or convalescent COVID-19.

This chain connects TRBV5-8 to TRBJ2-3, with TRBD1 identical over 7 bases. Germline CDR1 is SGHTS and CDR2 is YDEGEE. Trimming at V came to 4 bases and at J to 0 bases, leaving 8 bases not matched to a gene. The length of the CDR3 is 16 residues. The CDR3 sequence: CASSPTGATSTDTQYF. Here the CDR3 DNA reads TGTGCCAGCAGCCCCACAGGGGCAACTAGCACAGATACGCAGTATTTT.

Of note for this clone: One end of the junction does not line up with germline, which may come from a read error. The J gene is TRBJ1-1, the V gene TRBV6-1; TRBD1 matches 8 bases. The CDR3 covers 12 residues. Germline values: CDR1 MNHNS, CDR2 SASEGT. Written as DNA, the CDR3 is TGTGCCAGCAGTGAAGCTCAGGGGGCCTACCTCTTT. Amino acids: CASSEAQGAYLF.

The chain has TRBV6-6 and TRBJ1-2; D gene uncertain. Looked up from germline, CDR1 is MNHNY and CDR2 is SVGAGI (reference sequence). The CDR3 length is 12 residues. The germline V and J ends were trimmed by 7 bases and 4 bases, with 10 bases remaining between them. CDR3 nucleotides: TGTGCCAGCACACAGCCGCCCTATGGCTACACCTTC. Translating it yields CASTQPPYGYTF.

CDR3 sequence reads: CASSFDGRNQPQHF. CDR3 coding DNA: TGTGCCAGCAGCTTCGACGGGAGAAATCAGCCCCAGCATTTT. The chain recombines TRBV5-8 with TRBJ1-5, with unresolved D. The germline V gene has CDR1 SGHTS and CDR2 YDEGEE. This CDR3 has 14 residues. The V end was cut by 2 bases, the J end by 4 bases, with 10 bases between.

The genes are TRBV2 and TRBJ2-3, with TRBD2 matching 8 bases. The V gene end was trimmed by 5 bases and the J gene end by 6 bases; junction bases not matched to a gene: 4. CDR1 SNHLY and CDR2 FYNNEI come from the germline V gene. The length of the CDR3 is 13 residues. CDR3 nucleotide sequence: TGTGCCAGCAGTAGCGGGGGCGGGGATACGCAGTATTTT. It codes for CASSSGGGDTQYF.

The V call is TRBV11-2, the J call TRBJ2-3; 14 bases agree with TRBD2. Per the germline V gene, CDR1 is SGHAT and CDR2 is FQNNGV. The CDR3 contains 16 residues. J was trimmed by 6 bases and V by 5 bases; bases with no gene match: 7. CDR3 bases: TGTGCCAGCAGCGCCGGGACTAGCGGGGGTCGGGATACGCAGTATTTT. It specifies CASSAGTSGGRDTQYF.

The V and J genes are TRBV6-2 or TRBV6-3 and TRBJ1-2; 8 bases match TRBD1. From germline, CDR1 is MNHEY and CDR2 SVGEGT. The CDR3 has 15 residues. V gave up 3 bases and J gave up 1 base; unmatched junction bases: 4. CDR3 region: CASSYTGGDNYGYTF. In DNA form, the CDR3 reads TGTGCCAGCAGTTATACAGGGGGAGATAACTATGGCTACACCTTC.

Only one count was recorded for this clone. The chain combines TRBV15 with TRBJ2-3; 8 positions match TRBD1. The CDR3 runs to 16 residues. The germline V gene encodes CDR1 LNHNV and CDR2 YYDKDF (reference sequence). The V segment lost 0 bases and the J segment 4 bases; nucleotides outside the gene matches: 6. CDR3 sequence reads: CATSRDRTGSADTQYF. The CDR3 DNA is TGTGCCACCAGCAGAGATCGGACAGGGTCAGCAGATACGCAGTATTTT.

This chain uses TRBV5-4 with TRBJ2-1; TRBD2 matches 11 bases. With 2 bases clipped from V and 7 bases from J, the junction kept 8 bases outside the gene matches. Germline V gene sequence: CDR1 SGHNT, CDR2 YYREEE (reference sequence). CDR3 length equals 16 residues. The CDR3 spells CASSLIAGGRLNEQFF. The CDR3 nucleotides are TGTGCCAGCAGCTTAATAGCGGGGGGGCGGTTGAATGAGCAGTTCTTC.

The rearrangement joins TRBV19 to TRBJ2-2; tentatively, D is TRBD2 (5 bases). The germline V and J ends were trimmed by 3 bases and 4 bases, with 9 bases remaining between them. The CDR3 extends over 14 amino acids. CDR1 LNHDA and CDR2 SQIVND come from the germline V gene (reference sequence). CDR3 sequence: CASSITGFTGELFF. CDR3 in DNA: TGTGCCAGTAGTATTACGGGATTCACCGGGGAGCTGTTTTTT.

The CDR3 region has the DNA TGCGCCAGCAGCCCGTCAGAGGAAACATATGGCTACACCTTC. This translates into CASSPSEETYGYTF. V usage is TRBV5-1 and J usage is TRBJ1-2; the D is unclear. Germline-derived CDR1 and CDR2 are SGHRS and YFSETQ. V lost 4 bases and J lost 5, with 15 bases in between. This CDR3 is 14 amino acids long.

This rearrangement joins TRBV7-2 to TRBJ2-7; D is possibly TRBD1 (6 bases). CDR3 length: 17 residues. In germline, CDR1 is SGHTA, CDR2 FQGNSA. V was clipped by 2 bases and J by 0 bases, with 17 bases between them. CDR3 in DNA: TGTGCCAGCAGCTTAACCGGTGGGGGCCTAAGCTCCTACGAGCAGTACTTC. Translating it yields CASSLTGGGLSSYEQYF.

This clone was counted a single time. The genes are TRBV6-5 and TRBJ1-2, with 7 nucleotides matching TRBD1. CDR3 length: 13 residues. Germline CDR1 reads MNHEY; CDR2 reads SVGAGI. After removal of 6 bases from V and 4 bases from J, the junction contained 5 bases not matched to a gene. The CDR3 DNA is TGTGCCAGCAGGCGGGACAGCTCCTATGGCTACACCTTC. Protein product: CASRRDSSYGYTF.

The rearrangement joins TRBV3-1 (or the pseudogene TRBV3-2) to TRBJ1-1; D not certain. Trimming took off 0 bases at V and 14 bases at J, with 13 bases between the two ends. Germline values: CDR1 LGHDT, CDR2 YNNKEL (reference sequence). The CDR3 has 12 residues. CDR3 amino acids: CASSQDEPTPFF. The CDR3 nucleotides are TGTGCCAGCAGCCAAGATGAACCGACACCCTTCTTT.

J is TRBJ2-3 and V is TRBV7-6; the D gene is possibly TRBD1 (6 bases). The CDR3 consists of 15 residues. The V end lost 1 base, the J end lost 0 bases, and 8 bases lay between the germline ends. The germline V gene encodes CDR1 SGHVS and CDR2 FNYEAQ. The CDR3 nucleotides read TGTGCCAGCAGCTTAGGGGGGCTGAGCACAGATACGCAGTATTTT. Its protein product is CASSLGGLSTDTQYF.

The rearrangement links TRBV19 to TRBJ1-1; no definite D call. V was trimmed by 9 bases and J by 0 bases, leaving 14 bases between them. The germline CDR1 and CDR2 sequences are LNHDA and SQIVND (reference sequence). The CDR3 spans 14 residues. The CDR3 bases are TGTGCCAGCCACCTTAACGGTATGAACACTGAAGCTTTCTTT. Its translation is CASHLNGMNTEAFF.

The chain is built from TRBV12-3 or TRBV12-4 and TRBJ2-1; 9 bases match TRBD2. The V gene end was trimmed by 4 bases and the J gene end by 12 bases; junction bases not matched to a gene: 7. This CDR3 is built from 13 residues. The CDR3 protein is CASSSASGVWQFF. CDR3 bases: TGTGCCAGCAGTTCCGCTAGCGGGGTCTGGCAGTTCTTC.

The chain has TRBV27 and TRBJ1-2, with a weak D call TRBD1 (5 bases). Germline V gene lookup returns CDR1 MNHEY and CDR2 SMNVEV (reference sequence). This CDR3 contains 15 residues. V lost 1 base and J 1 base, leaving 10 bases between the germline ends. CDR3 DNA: TGTGCCAGCAGTTTATTTGGCGACAGTAACTATGGCTACACCTTC. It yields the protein CASSLFGDSNYGYTF.

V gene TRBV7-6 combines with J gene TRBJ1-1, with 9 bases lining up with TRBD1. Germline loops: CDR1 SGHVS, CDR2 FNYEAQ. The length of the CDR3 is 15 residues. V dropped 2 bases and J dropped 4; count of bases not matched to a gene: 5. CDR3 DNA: TGTGCCAGCAGCTTACAAACAGGGGGCTTCACTGAAGCTTTCTTT. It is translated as CASSLQTGGFTEAFF.

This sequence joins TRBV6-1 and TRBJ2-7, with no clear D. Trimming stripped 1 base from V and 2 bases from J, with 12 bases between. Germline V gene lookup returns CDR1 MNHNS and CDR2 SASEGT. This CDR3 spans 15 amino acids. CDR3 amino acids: CASSEGLLRAYEQYF. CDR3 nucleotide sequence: TGTGCCAGCAGTGAAGGTCTGCTACGAGCCTACGAGCAGTACTTC.

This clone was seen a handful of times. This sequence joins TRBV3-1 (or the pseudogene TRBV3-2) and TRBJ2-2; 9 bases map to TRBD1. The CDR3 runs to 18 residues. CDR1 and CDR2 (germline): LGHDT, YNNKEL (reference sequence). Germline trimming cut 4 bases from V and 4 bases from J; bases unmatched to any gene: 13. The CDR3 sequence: CASSLTRQGQGSTGELFF. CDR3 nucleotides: TGTGCCAGCAGCCTCACCAGGCAGGGACAGGGCAGCACCGGGGAGCTGTTTTTT.

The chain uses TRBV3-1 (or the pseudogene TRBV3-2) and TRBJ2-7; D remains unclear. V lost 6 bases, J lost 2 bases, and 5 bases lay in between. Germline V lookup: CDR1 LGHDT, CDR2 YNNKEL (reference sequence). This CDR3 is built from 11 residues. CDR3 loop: CASSGPYEQYF. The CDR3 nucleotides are TGTGCCAGCAGTGGGCCCTACGAGCAGTACTTC.

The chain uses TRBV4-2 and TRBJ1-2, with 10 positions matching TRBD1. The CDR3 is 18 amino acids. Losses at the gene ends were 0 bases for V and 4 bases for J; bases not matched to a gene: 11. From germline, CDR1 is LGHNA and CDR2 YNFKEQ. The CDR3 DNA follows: TGTGCCAGCAGCCAAGAGGTGGGGACAGGGGCCTCCGGCTATGGCTACACCTTC. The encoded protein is CASSQEVGTGASGYGYTF.

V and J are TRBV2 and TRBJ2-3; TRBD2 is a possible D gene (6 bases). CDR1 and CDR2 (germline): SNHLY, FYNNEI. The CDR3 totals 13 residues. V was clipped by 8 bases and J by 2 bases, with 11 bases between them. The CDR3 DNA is TGTGCCAGCGGAGGGGCGCCCACAGATACGCAGTATTTT. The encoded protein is CASGGAPTDTQYF.

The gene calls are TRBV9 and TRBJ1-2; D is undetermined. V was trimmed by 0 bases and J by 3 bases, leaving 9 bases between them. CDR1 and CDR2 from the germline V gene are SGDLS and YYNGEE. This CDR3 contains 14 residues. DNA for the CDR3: TGTGCCAGCAGCGTAGATCCAGGCGACTATGGCTACACCTTC. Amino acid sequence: CASSVDPGDYGYTF.

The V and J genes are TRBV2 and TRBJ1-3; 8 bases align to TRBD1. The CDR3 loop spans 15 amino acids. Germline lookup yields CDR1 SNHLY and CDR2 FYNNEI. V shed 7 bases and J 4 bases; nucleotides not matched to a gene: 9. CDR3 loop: CASNARQGYGNTIYF. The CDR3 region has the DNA TGTGCCAGCAACGCACGACAGGGGTACGGAAACACCATATATTTT.

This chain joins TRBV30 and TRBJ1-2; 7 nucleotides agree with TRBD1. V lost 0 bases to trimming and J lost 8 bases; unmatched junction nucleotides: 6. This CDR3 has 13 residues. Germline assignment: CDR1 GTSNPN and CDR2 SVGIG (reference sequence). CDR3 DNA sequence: TGTGCCTGGAGTGTATTAGGGGGCTTAGGCTACACCTTC. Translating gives CAWSVLGGLGYTF. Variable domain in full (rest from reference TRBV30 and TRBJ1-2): SQTIHQWPATLVQPVGSPLSLECTVEGTSNPNLYWYRQAAGRGLQLLFYSVGIGQISSEVPQNLSASRPQDRQFILSSKKLLLSDSGFYLCAWSVLGGLGYTFGSGTRLTVV.

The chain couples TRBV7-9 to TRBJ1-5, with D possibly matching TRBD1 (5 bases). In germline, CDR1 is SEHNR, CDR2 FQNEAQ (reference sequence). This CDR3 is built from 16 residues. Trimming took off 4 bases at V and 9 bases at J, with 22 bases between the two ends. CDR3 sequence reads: CASSWGPTSRVGPQHF. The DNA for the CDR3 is TGTGCCAGCAGCTGGGGCCCGACCTCACGGGTGGGGCCCCAGCATTTT.